Following are 18 T cell receptor beta chains from one sample sequenced in a study of read filtering for tumor transcriptome and immune sequencing. The library was built from about 400 ng RNA with molecular barcoded adaptors for alpha/delta and beta/gamma chains. One entry per CDR3 protein results from TCRdb running MiXCR on the reads. The table has 35,000 to 40,000 distinct CDR3 sequences, approximately 13% seen once. Specimen: a population of CD138-negative cells sorted from bone marrow. These receptors came from a donor over 35 with multiple myeloma.

In its sample, this clonotype ranks as medium-sized. The chain recombines TRBV6-2 or TRBV6-3 with TRBJ2-1; no clear D gene. Trimming left V 1 base short and J 15 bases short, with 10 bases between. CDR3 length equals 11 residues. CDR1 is MNHEY, CDR2 SVGEGT, per germline. CDR3 residues: CASSYFGFRFF. DNA for the CDR3: TGTGCCAGCAGTTACTTTGGGTTTAGGTTCTTC.

This clonotype came up many times. This chain links TRBV29-1 with TRBJ2-5; no clear D gene. Trimming removed 1 base at V and 0 bases at J, with 12 bases between. Looked up from germline, CDR1 is SQVTM and CDR2 is ANQGSEA. This CDR3 comprises 15 residues. The CDR3 DNA follows: TGCAGCGTTGAAGGGCTGGGCAACAACCAAGAGACCCAGTACTTC. This sequence encodes CSVEGLGNNQETQYF.

Note on this clonotype: No conserved phenylalanine or tryptophan ends this CDR3, so it is likely a read error. The chain is built from TRBV7-7 and TRBJ2-1; 7 bases are shared with TRBD2. Germline loops: CDR1 SSHAT, CDR2 FNYEAQ (reference sequence). This CDR3 is built from 16 residues. In nucleotides, the CDR3 is TGTGCTAGCAGCTTAGGTTTAGCGGGTACTTACAATGAGCAGTTCTCC. Protein: CASSLGLAGTYNEQFS.

This clonotype was found many times. J is TRBJ2-7 and V is TRBV20-1; 9 nucleotides match TRBD1. Germline CDR1 reads DFQATT; CDR2 reads SNEGSKA (reference sequence). V lost 3 bases to trimming and J lost 4 bases; unmatched junction nucleotides: 10. This CDR3 comprises 15 residues. The CDR3 loop is CSASRKQGALYEQYF. For the CDR3, the DNA is TGCAGTGCTAGCCGGAAACAGGGGGCGCTTTACGAGCAGTACTTC.

The rearrangement uses TRBV9 and TRBJ2-1, with a tentative D call TRBD1 (6 bases). The V end was cut by 0 bases, the J end by 8 bases, with 15 bases between. Germline V gives CDR1 SGDLS, CDR2 YYNGEE. CDR3 size: 15 residues. CDR3 residues: CASSVGVRGLHEQFF. As DNA, the CDR3 is TGTGCCAGCAGCGTAGGTGTCAGGGGCTTGCATGAGCAGTTCTTC.

This clonotype was seen many times. The rearrangement joins TRBV7-6 to TRBJ2-7, with no clear D. The CDR3 is 15 residues long. CDR1 is SGHVS, CDR2 FNYEAQ, per germline. With 1 base removed from V and 3 bases from J, the gap between germline ends came to 13 bases. This CDR3 is CASSLGGVADYEQYF. The CDR3 DNA reads TGTGCCAGCAGCTTAGGTGGGGTGGCCGACTACGAGCAGTACTTC.

This clonotype was counted ten times or more. The genes are TRBV7-2 and TRBJ1-1, with D maybe TRBD1 (5 bases). Trimming took off 4 bases at V and 1 base at J, with 13 bases between the two ends. From germline, CDR1 is SGHTA and CDR2 FQGNSA. The CDR3 has 15 residues. The CDR3 bases are TGTGCCAGCAGCTCCAGCGACAGACCGAACACTGAAGCTTTCTTT. Protein product: CASSSSDRPNTEAFF.

This clonotype showed up many times. The chain has TRBV7-2 and TRBJ2-1; D is undetermined. The CDR3 extends over 15 amino acids. Germline CDR1 reads SGHTA; CDR2 reads FQGNSA. The V and J ends lost 4 bases and 8 bases respectively, with 18 bases between them. The CDR3 DNA follows: TGTGCCAGCAGCTCTAGGGCGGTCAAGGATCATGAGCAGTTCTTC. Amino acids: CASSSRAVKDHEQFF.

This clonotype was observed at least ten times. J is TRBJ1-4 and V is TRBV29-1; D unresolved. The CDR3 is 14 residues long. Per the germline V gene, CDR1 is SQVTM and CDR2 is ANQGSEA. Trimming cost V 4 bases and J 1 base, with 10 bases left between them. In DNA, the CDR3 is TGCAGCGTTGTCGATGCACTAACTAATGAAAAACTGTTTTTT. Its translation is CSVVDALTNEKLFF.

This clonotype has a handful of counts. The DNA for the CDR3 is TGTGCCAGCAGCCGGGTAGCGGGAGGTGTCCCACGGGCAGATACGCAGTATTTT. Encoded protein: CASSRVAGGVPRADTQYF. The chain carries TRBV7-9 and TRBJ2-3; 10 bases agree with TRBD2. The CDR3 consists of 18 residues. The germline gives CDR1 SEHNR, CDR2 FQNEAQ (reference sequence). Unmatched junction bases numbered 15, after V lost 5 bases and J lost 4 bases.

This clonotype showed up many times. The gene calls are TRBV2 and TRBJ2-1, with a tentative D call TRBD2 (5 bases). Germline V gene sequence: CDR1 SNHLY, CDR2 FYNNEI. Trimming took off 6 bases at V and 0 bases at J, with 12 bases between the two ends. The CDR3 contains 15 residues. DNA of the CDR3: TGTGCCAGCAGCGCGACGGGGAGCTCCTACAATGAGCAGTTCTTC. This gives the protein CASSATGSSYNEQFF.

A word on this clonotype: One end of the junction varies from germline; a read error may be responsible. The V gene is TRBV4-3, the J gene TRBJ2-1; TRBD2 aligns across 8 bases. CDR1 is LGHNA, CDR2 YSLEER, per germline. The CDR3 extends over 17 amino acids. The CDR3 loop reads CASSQDSTSGFYNKQFF. DNA for the CDR3: TGCGCCAGCAGCCAAGATAGCACTAGCGGCTTCTACAATAAGCAGTTCTTC.

This clonotype occurred many times. The V call is TRBV7-9, the J call TRBJ2-5, with TRBD2 identical over 13 bases. Germline V gives CDR1 SEHNR, CDR2 FQNEAQ (reference sequence). The V segment lost 5 bases and the J segment 5 bases; nucleotides outside the gene matches: 11. This CDR3 is 17 amino acids long. For the CDR3, the DNA is TGTGCCAGCAGCGCCGGGACTAGCGGGGAGCTGTCGGAGACCCAGTACTTC. Residues: CASSAGTSGELSETQYF.

This clonotype was counted many times. The genes are TRBV29-1 and TRBJ2-7; the D is unclear. With 0 bases removed from V and 0 bases from J, the gap between germline ends came to 9 bases. This CDR3 comprises 14 residues. The germline V gene has CDR1 SQVTM and CDR2 ANQGSEA. CDR3 sequence: CSVEDRGRSYEQYF. The CDR3 DNA is TGCAGCGTTGAAGATCGCGGTCGCTCCTACGAGCAGTACTTC.

A remark on this clonotype: It is likely a read error: a sequence one base away is far more abundant. The chain carries TRBV7-9 and TRBJ2-1; 10 nucleotides line up with TRBD2. The CDR3 spans 16 residues. Germline trimming cut 1 base from V and 3 bases from J; bases unmatched to any gene: 3. Germline assignment: CDR1 SEHNR and CDR2 FQNEAQ (reference sequence). This chain's CDR3 is CASSLGASGSYNEQFF. CDR3 in DNA: TGTGCCAGCAGCTTAGGAGCTAGCGGGAGCTACAATGAGCAGTTCTTC.

In its sample, this clonotype was seen many times. The chain recombines TRBV3-1 with TRBJ1-5; D uncertain. The germline V gene encodes CDR1 LGHDT and CDR2 YNNKEL (reference sequence). Trimming removed 0 bases at V and 5 bases at J, with 5 bases between. This CDR3 is 13 amino acids long. The CDR3 DNA follows: TGTGCCAGCAGCCAAGACAAGGATCAGCCCCAGCATTTT. This encodes CASSQDKDQPQHF.

This clonotype was counted ten times or more. The chain recombines TRBV4-3 with TRBJ2-1; TRBD2 is a possible D gene (6 bases). The CDR3 runs to 16 residues. Looked up from germline, CDR1 is LGHNA and CDR2 is YSLEER. The ends were cut back, 4 bases at V and 0 bases at J, with 13 bases in the middle. This chain's CDR3 is CASSPYGTFSYNEQFF. CDR3 coding DNA: TGCGCCAGCAGCCCCTACGGGACTTTCTCCTACAATGAGCAGTTCTTC.

This clonotype was counted at least ten times. The rearrangement joins TRBV6-1 to TRBJ2-1, with 8 bases that match TRBD2. Germline V gives CDR1 MNHNS, CDR2 SASEGT. V shed 3 bases, J shed 9 bases, and the junction held 10 bases outside the gene matches. The length of the CDR3 is 15 residues. CDR3 DNA: TGTGCCAGCAGTGAGGAGGGACTAGTCGGTGGTGAGCAGTTCTTC. Translated, it gives CASSEEGLVGGEQFF.